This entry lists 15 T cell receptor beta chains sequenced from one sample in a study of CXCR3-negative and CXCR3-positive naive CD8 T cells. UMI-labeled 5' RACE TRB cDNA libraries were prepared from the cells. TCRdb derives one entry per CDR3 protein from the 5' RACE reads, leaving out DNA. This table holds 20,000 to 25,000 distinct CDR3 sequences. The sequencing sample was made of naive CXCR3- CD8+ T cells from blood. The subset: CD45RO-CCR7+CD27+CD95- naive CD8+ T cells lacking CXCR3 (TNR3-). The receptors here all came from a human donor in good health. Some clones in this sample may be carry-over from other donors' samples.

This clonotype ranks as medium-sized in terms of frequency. CDR3 amino acids: CASSLWQALGEQYF. The chain combines TRBV7-2 with TRBJ2-7; TCRdb's assignment of TRBD2 cannot be checked, as there is no DNA. The CDR3 runs 14 residues. Looked up from germline, CDR1 is SGHTA and CDR2 is FQGNSA. Complete variable domain (other parts from reference TRBV7-2 and TRBJ2-7): GAGVSQSPSNKVTEKGKDVELRCDPISGHTALYWYRQSLGQGLEFLIYFQGNSAPDKSGLPSDRFSAERTGGSVSTLTIQRTQQEDSAVYLCASSLWQALGEQYFGPGTRLTVT.

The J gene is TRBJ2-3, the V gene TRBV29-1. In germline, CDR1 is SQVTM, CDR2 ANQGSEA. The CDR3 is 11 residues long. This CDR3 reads CSVPPTDTQYF.

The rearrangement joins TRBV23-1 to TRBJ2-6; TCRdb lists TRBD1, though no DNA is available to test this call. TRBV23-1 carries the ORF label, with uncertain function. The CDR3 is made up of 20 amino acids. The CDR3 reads CASSLSYPGQGSSGANVLTF.

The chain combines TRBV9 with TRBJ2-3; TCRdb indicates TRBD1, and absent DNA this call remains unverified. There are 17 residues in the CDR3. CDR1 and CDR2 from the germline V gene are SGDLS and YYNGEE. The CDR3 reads CASSVEAGGIWTDTQYF.

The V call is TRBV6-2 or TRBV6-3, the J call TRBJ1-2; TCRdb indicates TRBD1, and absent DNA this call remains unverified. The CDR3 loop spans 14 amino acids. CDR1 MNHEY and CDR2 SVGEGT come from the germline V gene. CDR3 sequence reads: CASSYSPGREGYTF.

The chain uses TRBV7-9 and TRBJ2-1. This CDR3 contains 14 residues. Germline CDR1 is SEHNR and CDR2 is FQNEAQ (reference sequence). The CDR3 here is CASSFSGMDNEQFF.

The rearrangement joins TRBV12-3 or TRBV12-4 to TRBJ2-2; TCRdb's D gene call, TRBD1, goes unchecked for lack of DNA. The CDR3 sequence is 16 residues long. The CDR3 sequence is CASRTNRASNTGELFF.

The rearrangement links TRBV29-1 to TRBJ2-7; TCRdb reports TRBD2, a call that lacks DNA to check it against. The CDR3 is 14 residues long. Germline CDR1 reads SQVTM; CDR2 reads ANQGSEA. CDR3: CSVEVGGGNYEQYF.

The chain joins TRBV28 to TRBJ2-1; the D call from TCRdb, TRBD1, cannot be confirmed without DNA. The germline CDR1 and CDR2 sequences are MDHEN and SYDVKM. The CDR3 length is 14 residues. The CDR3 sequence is CASSFQGLNNEQFF.

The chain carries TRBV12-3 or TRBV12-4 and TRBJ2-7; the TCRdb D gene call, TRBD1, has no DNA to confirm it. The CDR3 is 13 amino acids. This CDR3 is CASTAGQQYEQYF.

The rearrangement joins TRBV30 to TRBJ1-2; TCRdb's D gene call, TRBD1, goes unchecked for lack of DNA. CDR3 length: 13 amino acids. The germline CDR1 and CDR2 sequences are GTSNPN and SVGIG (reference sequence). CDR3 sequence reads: CACWVGGPWGYTF.

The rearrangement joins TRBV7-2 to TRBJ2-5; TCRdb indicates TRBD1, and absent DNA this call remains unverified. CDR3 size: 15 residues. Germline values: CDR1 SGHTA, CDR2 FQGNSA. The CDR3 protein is CASSLLGAAKETQYF.

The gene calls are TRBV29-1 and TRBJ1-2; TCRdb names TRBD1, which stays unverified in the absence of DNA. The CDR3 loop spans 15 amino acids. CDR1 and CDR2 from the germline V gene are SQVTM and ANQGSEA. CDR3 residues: CSVVPFTTGVSGYTF. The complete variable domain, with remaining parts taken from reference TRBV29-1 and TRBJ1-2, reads SAVISQKPSRDICQRGTSLTIQCQVDSQVTMMFWYRQQPGQSLTLIATANQGSEATYESGFVIDKFPISRPNLTFSTLTVSNMSPEDSSIYLCSVVPFTTGVSGYTFGSGTRLTVV.

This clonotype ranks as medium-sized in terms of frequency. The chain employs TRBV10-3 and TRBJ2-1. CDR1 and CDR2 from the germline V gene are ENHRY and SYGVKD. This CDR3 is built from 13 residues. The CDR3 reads CAISESGYNEQFF.

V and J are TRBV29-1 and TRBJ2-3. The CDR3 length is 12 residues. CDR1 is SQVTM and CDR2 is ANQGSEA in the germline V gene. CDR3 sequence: CSGLPSTDTQYF.